The 21 T cell receptor beta chains given below trace back to one sample, sequenced in a study of T cells in Graves' hyperthyroidism and ophthalmopathy. Regions amplified from RNA transcripts were the TCR beta CDR3 regions. The TCR CDR3 first-round RT-PCR relied on the HTBI primer set. One entry per CDR3 protein results from TCRdb running MiXCR on the multiplex PCR reads. The data show approximately 510,000 distinct CDR3 sequences, 20% to 25% seen once. Material for sequencing was blood. Source of these receptors: a man aged 18 to 29 with Graves' hyperthyroidism.

This clonotype has at least ten counts. The gene calls are TRBV12-3 or TRBV12-4 and TRBJ1-5, with 9 bases aligning to TRBD1. J gave up 7 bases and V 6 bases, and 7 bases lay outside the gene matches. The CDR3 runs to 14 residues. Here the CDR3 DNA reads TGTGCCAGCAGCCAACAGGGGGCGGAGCAGCCCCAGCATTTT. Translated: CASSQQGAEQPQHF.

This clonotype was observed a handful of times. A junction boundary mismatches the germline segment, possibly from a read error. This chain links TRBV28 with TRBJ2-7; D possibly corresponds to TRBD1 (5 bases). CDR3 size: 17 residues. CDR1 and CDR2 (germline): MDHEN, SYDVKM. CDR3 sequence reads: CTSSLISGPGWLNEQYF. CDR3 bases: TGTACCAGCAGTTTGATATCTGGTCCAGGGTGGTTAAACGAGCAGTACTTC.

This chain links TRBV6-5 with TRBJ1-2, with D maybe TRBD1 (6 bases). Germline loops: CDR1 MNHEY, CDR2 SVGAGI. V dropped 3 bases and J dropped 5 bases, with 22 bases sitting between them. This CDR3 is 17 amino acids long. For the CDR3, the DNA is TGTGCCAGCAGTTATGGAGTTTCTGGGGAGGGGGATTATGGCTACACCTTC. Translating gives CASSYGVSGEGDYGYTF.

The chain is built from TRBV15 and TRBJ2-7; D unclear. The germline V and J ends were trimmed by 1 base and 3 bases, with 7 bases remaining between them. The germline V gene has CDR1 LNHNV and CDR2 YYDKDF (reference sequence). The CDR3 sequence is 13 residues long. CDR3 sequence: CATSRGAHYEQYF. DNA of the CDR3: TGTGCCACCAGCAGAGGGGCTCACTACGAGCAGTACTTC.

In its sample, this clonotype was seen many times. The rearrangement joins TRBV6-1 to TRBJ2-2; D possibly corresponds to TRBD1 (5 bases). This CDR3 has 14 amino acids. Looked up from germline, CDR1 is MNHNS and CDR2 is SASEGT. V lost 2 bases to trimming and J lost 7 bases, with 11 bases between them. CDR3 in DNA: TGTGCCAGCAGTGAACTCAGGGTTGACGGGGAGCTGTTTTTT. Its protein is CASSELRVDGELFF.

The gene calls are TRBV20-1 and TRBJ2-7, with D possibly being TRBD2 (5 bases). V was trimmed by 1 base and J by 5 bases, leaving 6 bases between them. The length of the CDR3 is 11 residues. From germline, CDR1 is DFQATT and CDR2 SNEGSKA (reference sequence). The CDR3 nucleotides are TGCAGTGCTAGAGGTAGCGACGAGCAGTACTTC. Encoded protein: CSARGSDEQYF.

This clonotype was recorded many times. The J gene is TRBJ2-7, the V gene TRBV7-6; a possible D gene is TRBD1 (6 bases). Trimming cost V 5 bases and J 6 bases, with 17 bases left between them. The germline V gene encodes CDR1 SGHVS and CDR2 FNYEAQ. The CDR3 totals 14 residues. CDR3 protein: CASSPPGEWSEQYF. The CDR3 region has the DNA TGTGCCAGCAGCCCACCAGGGGAATGGAGCGAGCAGTACTTC.

This sequence joins TRBV18 and TRBJ1-1; D call uncertain. This CDR3 contains 14 residues. The germline V and J ends were trimmed by 0 bases and 0 bases, with 5 bases remaining between them. Per the germline V gene, CDR1 is KGHSH and CDR2 is LQKENI. The CDR3 here is CASSPPLVNTEAFF. In DNA, the CDR3 is TGTGCCAGCTCACCACCGTTGGTGAACACTGAAGCTTTCTTT.

At least ten counts were recorded for this clonotype. Germline and junction disagree at one end, which may indicate a read error. This chain uses TRBV5-1 with TRBJ2-7, with unresolved D. Germline V gene data show CDR1 as SGHRS and CDR2 as YFSETQ. The CDR3 is 13 residues long. CDR3 protein: CASSLAGSYEQYF. As DNA, the CDR3 is TGTGCCAGCAGTTTAGCCGGGTCCTACGAGCAGTACTTC.

This clonotype was seen many times. V and J are TRBV5-6 and TRBJ2-5, with D unresolved. Between the trimmed V and J ends, which lost 4 bases and 2 bases, there was a span of 21 bases. This CDR3 has 17 amino acids. Germline CDR1 and CDR2: SGHDT and YYEEEE. The CDR3 DNA sequence: TGTGCCAGCAGCCGGCTCACTATCCGGGCCACACAAGAGACCCAGTACTTC. Its protein is CASSRLTIRATQETQYF.

This chain joins TRBV11-2 and TRBJ2-7, with 7 bases identical to TRBD2. V dropped 4 bases and J dropped 4; count of bases not matched to a gene: 7. From germline, CDR1 is SGHAT and CDR2 FQNNGV. The CDR3 has 14 amino acids. The CDR3 loop is CASSWKGLKYEQYF. The DNA of the CDR3 is TGTGCCAGCAGCTGGAAGGGACTAAAGTACGAGCAGTACTTC.

This clonotype appeared many times. The chain recombines TRBV19 with TRBJ2-2; D is possibly TRBD1 (6 bases). V was cut by 6 bases and J by 1 base, with 12 bases left in between. Germline-derived CDR1 and CDR2 are LNHDA and SQIVND (reference sequence). CDR3 length equals 15 residues. The CDR3 is CASSLGHLNTGELFF. CDR3 coding DNA: TGTGCCAGTAGCCTGGGACACCTGAACACCGGGGAGCTGTTTTTT. The full variable domain, with the rest looked up from reference TRBV19 and TRBJ2-2, is DGGITQSPKYLFRKEGQNVTLSCEQNLNHDAMYWYRQDPGQGLRLIYYSQIVNDFQKGDIAEGYSVSREKKESFPLTVTSAQKNPTAFYLCASSLGHLNTGELFFGEGSRLTVL.

This clonotype was picked up one time. The V and J genes are TRBV18 and TRBJ1-1; 9 nucleotides match TRBD1. The CDR3 loop spans 16 amino acids. Per germline, CDR1 KGHSH and CDR2 LQKENI. Trimming at V came to 6 bases and at J to 1 base, leaving 9 bases not matched to a gene. CDR3: CASSPAGTGKNTEAFF. CDR3 nucleotides: TGTGCCAGCTCCCCCGCCGGGACAGGGAAGAACACTGAAGCTTTCTTT.

This clonotype was recorded at least ten times. This chain joins TRBV4-2 and TRBJ1-2; D possibly corresponds to TRBD1 (5 bases). This CDR3 is built from 17 residues. Trimming took off 2 bases at V and 0 bases at J, with 16 bases between the two ends. Germline assignment: CDR1 LGHNA and CDR2 YNFKEQ. CDR3 nucleotide sequence: TGTGCCAGCAGCCAATACAGGACCGAAATCCCTAACTATGGCTACACCTTC. It specifies CASSQYRTEIPNYGYTF.

This clonotype was seen many times. The rearrangement links TRBV20-1 to TRBJ1-1; TRBD1 is a possible D gene (5 bases). The CDR3 extends over 13 amino acids. Germline V CDR1 and CDR2: DFQATT, SNEGSKA (reference sequence). Deletions cut 2 bases from V and 1 base from J, with 8 bases between. The CDR3 reads CSARNTGNTEAFF. CDR3 DNA: TGCAGTGCTAGAAATACAGGGAACACTGAAGCTTTCTTT.

The rearrangement joins TRBV28 to TRBJ1-1; 8 bases are a match to TRBD1. The germline V gene encodes CDR1 MDHEN and CDR2 SYDVKM. The CDR3 is 18 residues long. V lost 5 bases to trimming and J lost 1 base; unmatched junction nucleotides: 15. CDR3 nucleotides: TGTGCCAGCAGTACCCAACGAGGGGACAGGCTGAGGAACACTGAAGCTTTCTTT. Its protein product is CASSTQRGDRLRNTEAFF. The entire variable domain, with the rest obtained from reference TRBV28 and TRBJ1-1, is as follows: DVKVTQSSRYLVKRTGEKVFLECVQDMDHENMFWYRQDPGLGLRLIYFSYDVKMKEKGDIPEGYSVSREKKERFSLILESASTNQTSMYLCASSTQRGDRLRNTEAFFGQGTRLTVV.

This clonotype was seen repeatedly, ten times or more. This sequence joins TRBV5-1 and TRBJ1-1, with D perhaps matching TRBD1 (5 bases). This CDR3 has 15 residues. Germline CDR1 SGHRS, CDR2 YFSETQ. The germline V and J ends were trimmed by 0 bases and 0 bases, with 9 bases remaining between them. CDR3 bases: TGCGCCAGCAGCTTGGAGGGACGGATGAACACTGAAGCTTTCTTT. Translating gives CASSLEGRMNTEAFF.

The rearrangement joins TRBV6-1 to TRBJ1-1; 10 bases fit TRBD1. The length of the CDR3 is 14 residues. The V and J ends lost 9 bases and 4 bases, in that order; junction bases with no gene match: 8. CDR1 and CDR2 from the germline V gene are MNHNS and SASEGT. The DNA for the CDR3 is TGTGCCAGTCAAGTGACAGGGGGCGTCACTGAAGCTTTCTTT. As protein: CASQVTGGVTEAFF.

This clonotype was recorded at least ten times. This chain links TRBV19 with TRBJ1-2, with D possibly matching TRBD1 (5 bases). In germline, CDR1 is LNHDA, CDR2 SQIVND (reference sequence). The CDR3 spans 15 residues. V shed 5 bases and J shed 2 bases, with 15 bases lying between them. The CDR3 DNA follows: TGTGCCAGTAGTTCGCCGACAGTTGGAAACTATGGCTACACCTTC. This codes for CASSSPTVGNYGYTF.

This clonotype was seen once. The chain couples TRBV9 to TRBJ1-2; perhaps TRBD1 as D (6 bases). The V gene lost 0 bases and the J gene lost 5 bases, with 17 bases spanning the gap. The CDR3 has 16 residues. CDR1 and CDR2 from the germline V gene are SGDLS and YYNGEE. As DNA, the CDR3 is TGTGCCAGCAGCGTAGGGGTCCAGGGGCAAGAATATGGCTACACCTTC. As protein: CASSVGVQGQEYGYTF.

The V call is TRBV6-1, the J call TRBJ2-5; 10 bases map to TRBD1. The CDR3 is 13 residues long. CDR1 and CDR2 (germline): MNHNS, SASEGT. Trimming at V came to 7 bases and at J to 5 bases, leaving 4 bases not matched to a gene. CDR3 coding DNA: TGTGCCAGCAACACGGGACAGGGGGAGACCCAGTACTTC. Its protein is CASNTGQGETQYF.